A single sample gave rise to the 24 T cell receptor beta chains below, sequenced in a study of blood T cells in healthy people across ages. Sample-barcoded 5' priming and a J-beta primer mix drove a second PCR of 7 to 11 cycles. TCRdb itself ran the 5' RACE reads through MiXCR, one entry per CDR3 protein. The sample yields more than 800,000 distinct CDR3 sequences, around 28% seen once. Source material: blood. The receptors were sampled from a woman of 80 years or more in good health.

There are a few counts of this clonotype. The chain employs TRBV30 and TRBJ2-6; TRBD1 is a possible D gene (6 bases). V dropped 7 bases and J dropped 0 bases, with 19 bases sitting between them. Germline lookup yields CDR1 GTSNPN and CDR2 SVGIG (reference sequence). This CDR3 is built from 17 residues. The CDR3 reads CASGAARTSSGANVLTF. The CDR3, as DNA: TGTGCCTCAGGGGCGGCCCGAACCAGCTCTGGGGCCAACGTCCTGACTTTC.

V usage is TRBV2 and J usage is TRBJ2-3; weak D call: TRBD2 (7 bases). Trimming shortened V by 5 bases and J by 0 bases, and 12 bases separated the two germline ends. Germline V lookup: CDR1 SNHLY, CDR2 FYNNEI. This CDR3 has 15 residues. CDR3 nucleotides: TGTGCCAGCAGTACGGGGGGCACTAGCACAGATACGCAGTATTTT. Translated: CASSTGGTSTDTQYF.

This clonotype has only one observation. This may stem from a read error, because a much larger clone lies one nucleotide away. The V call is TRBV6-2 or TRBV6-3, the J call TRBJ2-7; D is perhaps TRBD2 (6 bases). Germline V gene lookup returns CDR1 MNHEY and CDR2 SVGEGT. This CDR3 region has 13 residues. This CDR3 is CASGGTKKNEQCF. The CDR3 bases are TGTGCCAGCGGGGGGACGAAAAAGAACGAGCAGTGCTTC.

CDR3 sequence (DNA): TGTGCCTGGAGAGGGACAGGGAGAGTAAGCTATGGCTACACCTTC. Translated, it gives CAWRGTGRVSYGYTF. V usage is TRBV30 and J usage is TRBJ1-2, with TRBD1 matching 9 bases. Germline values: CDR1 GTSNPN, CDR2 SVGIG (reference sequence). Trimming took 3 bases from V and 4 from J; bases not matched to a gene: 9. The CDR3 length is 15 residues. Drawing the rest from reference TRBV30 and TRBJ1-2, the complete variable domain is SQTIHQWPATLVQPVGSPLSLECTVEGTSNPNLYWYRQAAGRGLQLLFYSVGIGQISSEVPQNLSASRPQDRQFILSSKKLLLSDSGFYLCAWRGTGRVSYGYTFGSGTRLTVV.

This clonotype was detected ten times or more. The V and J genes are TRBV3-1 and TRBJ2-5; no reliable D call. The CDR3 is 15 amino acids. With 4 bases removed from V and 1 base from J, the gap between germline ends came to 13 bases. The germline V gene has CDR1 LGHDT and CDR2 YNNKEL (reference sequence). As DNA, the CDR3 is TGTGCCAGCAGCCCTCAGTTATTGGTCCAAGAGACCCAGTACTTC. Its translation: CASSPQLLVQETQYF.

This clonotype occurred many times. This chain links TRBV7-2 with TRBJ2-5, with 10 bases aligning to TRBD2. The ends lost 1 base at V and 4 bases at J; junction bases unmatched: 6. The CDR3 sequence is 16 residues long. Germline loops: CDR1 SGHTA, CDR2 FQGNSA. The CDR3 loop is CASSLGRVAGGETQYF. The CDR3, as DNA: TGTGCCAGCAGCTTAGGGAGGGTAGCGGGGGGAGAGACCCAGTACTTC. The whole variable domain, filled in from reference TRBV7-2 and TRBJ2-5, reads GAGVSQSPSNKVTEKGKDVELRCDPISGHTALYWYRQSLGQGLEFLIYFQGNSAPDKSGLPSDRFSAERTGGSVSTLTIQRTQQEDSAVYLCASSLGRVAGGETQYFGPGTRLLVL.

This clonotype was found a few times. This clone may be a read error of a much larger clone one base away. The CDR3 loop reads CSARVSVGGRQSVWKDEQYF. CDR3 in DNA: TGCAGTGCTAGAGTTAGTGTAGGCGGGAGGCAGTCGGTCTGGAAAGATGAGCAGTACTTC. The chain carries TRBV20-1 and TRBJ2-4, with 8 bases lining up with TRBD2. The germline CDR1 and CDR2 sequences are DFQATT and SNEGSKA (reference sequence). Germline trimming cut 1 base from V and 13 bases from J; bases unmatched to any gene: 30. The CDR3 runs to 20 residues.

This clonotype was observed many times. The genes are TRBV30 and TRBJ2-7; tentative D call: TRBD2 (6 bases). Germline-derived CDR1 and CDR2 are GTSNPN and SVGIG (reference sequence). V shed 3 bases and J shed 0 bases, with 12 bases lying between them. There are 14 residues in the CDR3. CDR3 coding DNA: TGTGCCTGGAGGGGCGGGGCGAGCTCCTACGAGCAGTACTTC. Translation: CAWRGGASSYEQYF.

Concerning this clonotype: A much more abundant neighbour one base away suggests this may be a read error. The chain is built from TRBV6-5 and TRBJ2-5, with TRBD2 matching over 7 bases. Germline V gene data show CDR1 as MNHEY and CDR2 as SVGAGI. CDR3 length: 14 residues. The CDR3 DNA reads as TGTGCCTGCAGGTACCCAGGGAGGGGAGAGACCCAGTACTTC. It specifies CACRYPGRGETQYF.

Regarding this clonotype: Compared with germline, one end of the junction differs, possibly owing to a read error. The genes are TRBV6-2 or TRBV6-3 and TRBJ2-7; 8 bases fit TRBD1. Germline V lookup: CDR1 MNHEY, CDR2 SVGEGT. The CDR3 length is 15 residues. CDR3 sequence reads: CAGRAAGGSPYEQYF. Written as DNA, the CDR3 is TGTGCCGGCAGAGCGGCAGGGGGCTCCCCCTACGAGCAGTACTTC.

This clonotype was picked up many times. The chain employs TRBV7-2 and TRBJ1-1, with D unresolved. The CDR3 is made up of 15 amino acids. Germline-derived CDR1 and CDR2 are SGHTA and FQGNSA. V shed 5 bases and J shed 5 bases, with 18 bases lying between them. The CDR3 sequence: CASSLVGGTNTEAFF. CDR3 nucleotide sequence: TGTGCCAGCAGCCTGGTAGGCGGAACAAATACTGAAGCTTTCTTT.

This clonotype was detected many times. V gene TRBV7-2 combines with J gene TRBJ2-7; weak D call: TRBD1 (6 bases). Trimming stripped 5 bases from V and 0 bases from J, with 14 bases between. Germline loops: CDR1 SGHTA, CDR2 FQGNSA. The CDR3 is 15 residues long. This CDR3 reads CASSRTAVGSYEQYF. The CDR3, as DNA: TGTGCCAGCAGCCGGACAGCGGTTGGCTCCTACGAGCAGTACTTC.

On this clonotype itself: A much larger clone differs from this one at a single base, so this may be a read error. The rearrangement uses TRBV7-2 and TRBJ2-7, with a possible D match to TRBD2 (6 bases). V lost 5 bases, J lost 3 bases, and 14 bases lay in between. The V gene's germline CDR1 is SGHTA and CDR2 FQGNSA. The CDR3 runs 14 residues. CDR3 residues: CASSAFSGSYEQYF. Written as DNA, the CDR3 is TGTGCCAGCAGCGCCTTTAGCGGCAGCTACGAGCAGTACTTC.

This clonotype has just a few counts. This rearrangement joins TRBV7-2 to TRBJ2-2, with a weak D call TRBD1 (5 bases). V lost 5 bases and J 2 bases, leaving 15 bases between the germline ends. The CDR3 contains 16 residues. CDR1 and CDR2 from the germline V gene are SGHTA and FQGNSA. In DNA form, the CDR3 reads TGTGCCAGCAGCCTGAGACAGCCCCAAAACACCGGGGAGCTGTTTTTT. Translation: CASSLRQPQNTGELFF. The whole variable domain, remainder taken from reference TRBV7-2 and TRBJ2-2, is GAGVSQSPSNKVTEKGKDVELRCDPISGHTALYWYRQSLGQGLEFLIYFQGNSAPDKSGLPSDRFSAERTGGSVSTLTIQRTQQEDSAVYLCASSLRQPQNTGELFFGEGSRLTVL.

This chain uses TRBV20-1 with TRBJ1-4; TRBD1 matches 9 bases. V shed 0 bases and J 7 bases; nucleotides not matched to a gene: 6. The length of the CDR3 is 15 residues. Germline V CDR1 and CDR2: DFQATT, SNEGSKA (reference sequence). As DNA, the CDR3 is TGCAGTGCTAGAGATCCCACAGGGGGCAGTGAAAAACTGTTTTTT. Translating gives CSARDPTGGSEKLFF.

Here the CDR3 DNA reads TGTGCCAGCTCAACGGATCTGCGTGGCTACACCTTC. Amino acid sequence: CASSTDLRGYTF. V gene TRBV18 combines with J gene TRBJ1-2; D gene uncertain. Germline CDR1 and CDR2: KGHSH and LQKENI. This CDR3 spans 12 amino acids. V shed 5 bases and J shed 7 bases, with 11 bases lying between them. The full variable domain, its missing parts supplied by reference TRBV18 and TRBJ1-2, is NAGVMQNPRHLVRRRGQEARLRCSPMKGHSHVYWYRQLPEEGLKFMVYLQKENIIDESGMPKERFSAEFPKEGPSILRIQQVVRGDSAAYFCASSTDLRGYTFGSGTRLTVV.

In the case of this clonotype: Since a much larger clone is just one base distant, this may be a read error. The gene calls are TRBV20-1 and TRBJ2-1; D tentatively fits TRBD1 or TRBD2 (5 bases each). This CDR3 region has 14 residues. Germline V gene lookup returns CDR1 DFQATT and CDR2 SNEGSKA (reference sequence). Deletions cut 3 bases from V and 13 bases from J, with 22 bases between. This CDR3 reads CSASREGRQETQFF. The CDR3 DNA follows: TGCAGTGCTAGTCGAGAGGGGCGGCAAGAGACCCAGTTCTTC.

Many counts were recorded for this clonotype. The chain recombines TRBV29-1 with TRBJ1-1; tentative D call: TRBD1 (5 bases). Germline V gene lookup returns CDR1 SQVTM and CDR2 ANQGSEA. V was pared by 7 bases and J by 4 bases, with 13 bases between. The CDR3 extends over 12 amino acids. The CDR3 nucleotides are TGCAGCGCTTACAGGTTCGGCACTGAAGCTTTCTTT. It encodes CSAYRFGTEAFF.

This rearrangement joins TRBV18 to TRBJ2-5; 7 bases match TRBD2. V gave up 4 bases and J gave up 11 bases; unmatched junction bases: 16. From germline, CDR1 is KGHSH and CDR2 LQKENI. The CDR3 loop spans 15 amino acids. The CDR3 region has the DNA TGTGCCAGCTCACTTTCCGGGGGGTCGACTAATGAGCAGTACTTC. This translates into CASSLSGGSTNEQYF.

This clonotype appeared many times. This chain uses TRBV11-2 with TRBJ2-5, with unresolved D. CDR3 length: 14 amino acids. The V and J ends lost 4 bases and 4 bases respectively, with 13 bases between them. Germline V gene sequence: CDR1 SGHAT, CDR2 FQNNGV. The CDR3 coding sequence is TGTGCCAGCAGCTGGGGATCCTCCGGAGAGACCCAGTACTTC. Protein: CASSWGSSGETQYF.

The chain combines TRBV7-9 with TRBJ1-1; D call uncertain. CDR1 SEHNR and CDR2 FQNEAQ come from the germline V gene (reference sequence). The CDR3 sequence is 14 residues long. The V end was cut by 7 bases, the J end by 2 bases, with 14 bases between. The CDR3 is CASIGGTANTEAFF. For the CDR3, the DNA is TGTGCCAGCATCGGAGGCACGGCTAACACTGAAGCTTTCTTT.

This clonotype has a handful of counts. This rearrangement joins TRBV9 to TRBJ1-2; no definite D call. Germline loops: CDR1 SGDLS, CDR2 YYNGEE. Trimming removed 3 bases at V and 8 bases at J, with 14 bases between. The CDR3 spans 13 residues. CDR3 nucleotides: TGTGCCAGCAGCGCCGGGAATGGGCCCGGCTACACCTTC. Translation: CASSAGNGPGYTF.

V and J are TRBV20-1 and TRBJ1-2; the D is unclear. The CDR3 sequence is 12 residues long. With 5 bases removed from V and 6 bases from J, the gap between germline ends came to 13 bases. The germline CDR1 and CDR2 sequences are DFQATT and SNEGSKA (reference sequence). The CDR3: CSAPYGANGYTF. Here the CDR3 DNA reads TGCAGTGCTCCTTACGGAGCCAATGGCTACACCTTC.

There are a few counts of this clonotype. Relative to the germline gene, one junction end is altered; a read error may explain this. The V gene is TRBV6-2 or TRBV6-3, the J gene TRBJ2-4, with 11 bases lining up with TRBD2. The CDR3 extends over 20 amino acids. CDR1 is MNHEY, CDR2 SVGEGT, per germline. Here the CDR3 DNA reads TGTGCCAGCAGTCACTCGAGCCTAGCGGGGGGCGAACTAGCCAAAAACGTTCAGTACTTC. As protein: CASSHSSLAGGELAKNVQYF.